The 10 T cell receptor beta chains reported below all come from one sample, sequenced in a study of cytomegalovirus exposure and HLA in healthy donors. This PCR relied on a set of 60 Vbeta primers and 13 Jbeta primers. Generated by immunoSEQ multiplex PCR, the TCRdb table keeps only in-frame clones and is missing some. The table has 180,000 or so clones, 76% seen once. The sequencing sample was made of PBMCs. Receptors originate from a woman aged 25-40 years in good health and CMV-seropositive.

This sequence joins TRBV9 and TRBJ2-3, with TRBD2 identical over 8 bases. Germline CDR1 SGDLS, CDR2 YYNGEE. The CDR3 is 14 residues long. Trimming removed 2 bases from V and 4 bases from J; junction bases left unmatched: 3. The CDR3 DNA sequence: TGTGCCAGCAGCGTTAGCGGGGCCTCAGATACGCAGTATTTT. Translation gives CASSVSGASDTQYF.

The chain has TRBV5-4 and TRBJ2-3; TRBD2 aligns across 11 bases. The CDR3 is made up of 15 amino acids. V was pared by 4 bases and J by 1 base, with 2 bases of the junction left unmatched. Germline assignment: CDR1 SGHNT and CDR2 YYREEE (reference sequence). This CDR3 is CASSTSGGGTDTQYF. The CDR3 DNA reads as TGTGCCAGCAGCACTAGCGGGGGAGGCACAGATACGCAGTATTTT.

The chain couples TRBV10-3 to TRBJ2-1, with 10 bases lining up with TRBD2. The CDR3 consists of 16 residues. J was trimmed by 8 bases and V by 0 bases; bases with no gene match: 7. Germline-derived CDR1 and CDR2 are ENHRY and SYGVKD. The CDR3 coding sequence is TGTGCCATCAGTGAGTCGAGCGGGGGGGCCGGTGATGAGCAGTTCTTC. It is translated as CAISESSGGAGDEQFF.

V gene TRBV30 combines with J gene TRBJ1-5; TRBD1 matches at 7 bases. CDR3 length equals 14 residues. Germline-derived CDR1 and CDR2 are GTSNPN and SVGIG (reference sequence). Trimming took 2 bases from V and 4 from J; bases not matched to a gene: 5. CDR3 nucleotide sequence: TGTGCCTGGAGTAAGGGACAGAATAATCAGCCCCAGCATTTT. It codes for CAWSKGQNNQPQHF. The entire variable domain, with the rest obtained from reference TRBV30 and TRBJ1-5, is as follows: SQTIHQWPATLVQPVGSPLSLECTVEGTSNPNLYWYRQAAGRGLQLLFYSVGIGQISSEVPQNLSASRPQDRQFILSSKKLLLSDSGFYLCAWSKGQNNQPQHFGDGTRLSIL.

About this clone itself: Within the sample, other DNA sequences also encode this same CDR3. The DNA of the CDR3 is TGTGCCAGCAGCCCGGGGACTAGCGGGCAAAATGAGCAGTTCTTC. Protein product: CASSPGTSGQNEQFF. The chain couples TRBV11-2 to TRBJ2-1; 12 bases map to TRBD2. CDR3 length equals 15 residues. Per germline, CDR1 SGHAT and CDR2 FQNNGV. V was pared by 5 bases and J by 7 bases, with 6 bases of the junction left unmatched.

The genes are TRBV7-2 and TRBJ1-6, with 7 bases matching TRBD1. Unmatched junction bases numbered 0, after V lost 4 bases and J lost 0 bases. CDR3 size: 15 residues. The germline gives CDR1 SGHTA, CDR2 FQGNSA. CDR3 sequence: CASSSGGSYNSPLHF. CDR3 sequence (DNA): TGTGCCAGCAGCTCAGGGGGCTCCTATAATTCACCCCTCCACTTT.

This clone was found once. This chain connects TRBV7-8 to TRBJ1-2; D is possibly TRBD1 (6 bases). Trimming left V 1 base short and J 1 base short, with 7 bases between. The CDR3 has 14 residues. Germline lookup yields CDR1 SGHVS and CDR2 FQNEAQ. The CDR3 sequence: CASSLVGGNYGYTF. The CDR3 coding sequence is TGTGCCAGCAGCTTAGTAGGGGGTAACTATGGCTACACCTTC.

The gene calls are TRBV19 and TRBJ2-3; D is possibly TRBD2 (6 bases). There are 13 residues in the CDR3. Deletions cut 5 bases from V and 3 bases from J, with 9 bases between. From germline, CDR1 is LNHDA and CDR2 SQIVND (reference sequence). The CDR3 DNA is TGTGCCAGTAGTGCGGAGGGTACAGATACGCAGTATTTT. This encodes CASSAEGTDTQYF.

The chain recombines TRBV7-8 with TRBJ2-7, with D hard to call. Trimming pared 7 bases from V and 1 base from J, leaving 17 bases between. From germline, CDR1 is SGHVS and CDR2 FQNEAQ. The length of the CDR3 is 15 residues. In nucleotides, the CDR3 is TGTGCCAGCAACCGGTCTGATCCTGTATCCTACGAGCAGTACTTC. This translates into CASNRSDPVSYEQYF. The complete variable domain, with remaining parts taken from reference TRBV7-8 and TRBJ2-7, reads GAGVSQSPRYKVAKRGQDVALRCDPISGHVSLFWYQQALGQGPEFLTYFQNEAQLDKSGLPSDRFFAERPEGSVSTLKIQRTQQEDSAVYLCASNRSDPVSYEQYFGPGTRLTVT.

The chain combines TRBV28 with TRBJ2-7; TRBD1 is a possible D gene (6 bases). This CDR3 region has 19 residues. CDR1 MDHEN and CDR2 SYDVKM come from the germline V gene. Trimming cost V 5 bases and J 4 bases, with 30 bases left between them. DNA of the CDR3: TGTGCCAGCAGTCCCCCGATTTATGCTGGGACACACGGTGCATACGAGCAGTACTTC. Translated: CASSPPIYAGTHGAYEQYF.